Included here is one TCR beta chain sequence, with context. No antigen is known for it. The data were obtained in a study of cytomegalovirus exposure and HLA in healthy donors. Findings and limits, study-wide: Accurate predictions that matched the HLA-A and HLA-B alleles of most subjects were reportedly made from TCR beta sequences.

13 Jbeta primers and 60 Vbeta primers were used for the PCR. TCRdb's table, derived via immunoSEQ multiplex PCR, lists solely in-frame clones and lacks some. Of roughly 180,000 clones listed, 75% to 90% are singletons. In germline, CDR1 is SGHVS, CDR2 FQNEAQ. The CDR3 contains 12 residues. V was cut by 3 bases and J by 4 bases, with 6 bases left in between. The clonotype was recovered from a woman aged 45-65 years in good health and CMV-seropositive. The sequencing sample was made of PBMCs. The rearrangement uses TRBV7-8 and TRBJ1-2; D not certain. CDR3 residues: CASSFSSYGYTF. The CDR3 DNA reads TGTGCCAGCAGCTTTTCCAGCTATGGCTACACCTTC.